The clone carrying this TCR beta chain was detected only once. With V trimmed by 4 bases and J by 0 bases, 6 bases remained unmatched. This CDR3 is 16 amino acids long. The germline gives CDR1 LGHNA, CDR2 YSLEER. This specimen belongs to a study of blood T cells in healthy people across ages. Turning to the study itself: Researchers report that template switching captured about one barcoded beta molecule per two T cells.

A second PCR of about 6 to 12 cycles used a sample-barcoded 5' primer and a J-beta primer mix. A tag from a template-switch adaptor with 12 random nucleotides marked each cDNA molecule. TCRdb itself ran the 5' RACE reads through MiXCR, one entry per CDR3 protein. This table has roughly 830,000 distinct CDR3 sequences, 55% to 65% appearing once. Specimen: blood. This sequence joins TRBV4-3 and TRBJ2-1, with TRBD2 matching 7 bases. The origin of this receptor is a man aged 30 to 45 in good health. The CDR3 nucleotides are TGCGCCAGCAGCCTTCAAGCGGGGAGCTCCTACAATGAGCAGTTCTTC. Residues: CASSLQAGSSYNEQFF.